This TCR beta chain derives from a study of blood T cells in healthy people across ages. Study information: Template switching recovered approximately one barcoded beta molecule for every two T cells. Study-wide findings and caveats: TCR beta diversity per million T cells fell roughly linearly with age.

Regarding this clonotype: Its matching antigen is unknown.

A second PCR, run for roughly 7 to 12 cycles, used a sample-barcoded 5' primer plus a J-beta primer mix. TCRdb reprocessed the 5' RACE reads via MiXCR and lists one record per CDR3 protein. Of roughly 830,000 distinct CDR3 sequences listed, approximately 59% were seen once; the top ten hold 25% to 35%. Trimming took 8 bases from V and 5 from J, leaving 16 bases between them. Germline loops: CDR1 SQVTM, CDR2 ANQGSEA. This CDR3 contains 13 residues. Sequencing was carried out using blood. The rearrangement links TRBV29-1 to TRBJ2-1; D perhaps matches TRBD1 (5 bases). The sequence was collected from a man younger than 40 in good health. CDR3 region: CSIGQGTDNEQFF. The CDR3 DNA reads as TGCAGCATTGGCCAGGGCACGGACAATGAGCAGTTCTTC.